What follows are 20 T cell receptor beta chains derived from one specimen sequenced in a study of identical twins. One entry per CDR3 protein results from TCRdb running MiXCR on the 5' RACE reads. The data contain 600,000 to 800,000 distinct CDR3 sequences, approximately 21% of them singletons. These data were likewise used in another study, on T cells expressing NK-cell markers.

Sequenced: PBMCs. These receptors all come from a woman aged 18-29 years in good health.

This clonotype was seen a handful of times. This sequence joins TRBV7-9 and TRBJ2-2; D remains ambiguous. CDR3 length: 13 residues. Trimming took off 4 bases at V and 7 bases at J, with 10 bases between the two ends. Germline V CDR1 and CDR2: SEHNR, FQNEAQ (reference sequence). This CDR3 reads CASSSLVNGELFF. CDR3 sequence (DNA): TGTGCCAGCAGCTCATTAGTAAACGGGGAGCTGTTTTTT.

This clonotype was observed at least ten times. The CDR3 DNA follows: TGTGCCAGTAGTCTAAGCTCGGCCTCAGTAAGGAATGAGCAGTTCTTC. Amino acids: CASSLSSASVRNEQFF. V usage is TRBV19 and J usage is TRBJ2-1; D gene ambiguous. V was pared by 5 bases and J by 7 bases, with 21 bases between. The V gene's germline CDR1 is LNHDA and CDR2 SQIVND (reference sequence). The length of the CDR3 is 16 residues. Based on the CDR3 plus reference TRBV19 and TRBJ2-1, the full variable domain is DGGITQSPKYLFRKEGQNVTLSCEQNLNHDAMYWYRQDPGQGLRLIYYSQIVNDFQKGDIAEGYSVSREKKESFPLTVTSAQKNPTAFYLCASSLSSASVRNEQFFGPGTRLTVL.

The rearrangement joins TRBV20-1 to TRBJ2-3, with D maybe TRBD2 (6 bases). The germline V gene encodes CDR1 DFQATT and CDR2 SNEGSKA (reference sequence). V lost 1 base, J lost 2 bases, and 10 bases lay in between. The CDR3 totals 14 residues. CDR3: CSARVTGATDTQYF. Here the CDR3 DNA reads TGCAGTGCTAGAGTAACGGGAGCCACAGATACGCAGTATTTT.

This clonotype has more than one count but fewer than ten. The chain joins TRBV18 to TRBJ2-1; a weak D match, TRBD1 (5 bases). Deletions cut 3 bases from V and 4 bases from J, with 7 bases between. The CDR3 is 13 amino acids. Germline V lookup: CDR1 KGHSH, CDR2 LQKENI. Here the CDR3 DNA reads TGTGCCAGCTCACCGACAGTTTACAATGAGCAGTTCTTC. Protein: CASSPTVYNEQFF.

The CDR3 protein is CANLPQGGRITDTQYF. As DNA, the CDR3 is TGTGCCAACCTACCACAGGGGGGAAGAATCACAGATACGCAGTATTTT. This chain uses TRBV27 with TRBJ2-3, with 8 nucleotides matching TRBD1. The V and J ends lost 10 bases and 2 bases, in that order; junction bases with no gene match: 14. The CDR3 spans 16 residues. Germline CDR1 MNHEY, CDR2 SMNVEV (reference sequence).

The chain carries TRBV18 and TRBJ1-1; TRBD1 matches at 9 bases. The ends lost 4 bases at V and 4 bases at J; junction bases unmatched: 4. CDR1 is KGHSH and CDR2 is LQKENI in the germline V gene. The CDR3 is made up of 14 amino acids. The CDR3 loop reads CASSRGQGSTEAFF. CDR3 nucleotides: TGTGCCAGCTCACGGGGACAGGGTAGCACTGAAGCTTTCTTT.

The genes are TRBV7-9 and TRBJ2-7; no firm D call. The V end was cut by 0 bases, the J end by 2 bases, with 14 bases between. There are 16 residues in the CDR3. Germline V CDR1 and CDR2: SEHNR, FQNEAQ (reference sequence). CDR3 DNA sequence: TGTGCCAGCAGCTTAGCGTTACCAGAAAGGACCTACGAGCAGTACTTC. It yields the protein CASSLALPERTYEQYF.

The rearrangement links TRBV12-3 or TRBV12-4 to TRBJ2-3; perhaps TRBD2 as D (5 bases). Trimming left V 5 bases short and J 4 bases short, with 22 bases between. The CDR3 sequence is 17 residues long. The chain's CDR3 is CASSLTRLPTAADTQYF. CDR3 coding DNA: TGTGCCAGCAGTCTCACCCGACTACCAACCGCGGCAGATACGCAGTATTTT.

The rearrangement joins TRBV6-2 or TRBV6-3 to TRBJ1-5; unclear D gene. V gave up 8 bases and J gave up 0 bases, with 11 bases separating them. The germline V gene has CDR1 MNHEY and CDR2 SVGEGT. The CDR3 extends over 14 amino acids. In DNA, the CDR3 is TGTGCCAGCTTGGCGGTCTATAGCAATCAGCCCCAGCATTTT. Its translation is CASLAVYSNQPQHF.

The V call is TRBV5-5, the J call TRBJ2-2; possible D gene TRBD2, 7 bases. The germline gives CDR1 SGHKS, CDR2 YYEKEE (reference sequence). V gave up 0 bases and J gave up 4 bases, with 19 bases separating them. The CDR3 sequence is 18 residues long. CDR3 nucleotides: TGTGCCAGCAGCTTGGTTGGGGGGGCGCCCTTCGGCACCGGGGAGCTGTTTTTT. The encoded protein is CASSLVGGAPFGTGELFF.

V gene TRBV27 combines with J gene TRBJ2-7, with D tentatively TRBD2 (7 bases). Germline V lookup: CDR1 MNHEY, CDR2 SMNVEV (reference sequence). The V end lost 5 bases, the J end lost 1 base, and 15 bases lay between the germline ends. The CDR3 covers 15 residues. CDR3 in amino acids: CASSTWKGGSYEQYF. The CDR3 DNA reads TGTGCCAGCAGTACCTGGAAGGGGGGGTCCTACGAGCAGTACTTC.

This clonotype was counted ten times or more. The V gene is TRBV7-8, the J gene TRBJ2-3; weak D call: TRBD2 (6 bases). CDR1 is SGHVS and CDR2 is FQNEAQ in the germline V gene. V gave up 5 bases and J gave up 2 bases, with 17 bases separating them. CDR3 length: 16 amino acids. For the CDR3, the DNA is TGTGCCAGCAGCGAAAGTCCGGGACTCCTCACAGATACGCAGTATTTT. Protein sequence: CASSESPGLLTDTQYF.

This chain links TRBV12-3 or TRBV12-4 with TRBJ1-5, with D unresolved. This CDR3 comprises 13 residues. Trimming removed 3 bases from V and 4 bases from J, with 7 bases in between. The CDR3 sequence: CASSFYGNQPQHF. Written as DNA, the CDR3 is TGTGCCAGCAGTTTCTACGGGAATCAGCCCCAGCATTTT.

This clonotype has at least ten counts. The chain has TRBV3-1 and TRBJ1-1; D remains ambiguous. Per the germline V gene, CDR1 is LGHDT and CDR2 is YNNKEL (reference sequence). This CDR3 is 12 amino acids long. V dropped 5 bases and J dropped 2 bases, with 6 bases sitting between them. The chain's CDR3 is CASSISNTEAFF. CDR3 sequence (DNA): TGTGCCAGCAGCATCAGTAACACTGAAGCTTTCTTT.

There are many counts of this clonotype. The CDR3 protein is CASRGSASGMHEQYF. The DNA for the CDR3 is TGTGCCAGCAGGGGCTCGGCTAGCGGGATGCACGAGCAGTACTTC. J is TRBJ2-7 and V is TRBV6-1; 9 bases map to TRBD2. Germline trimming cut 6 bases from V and 5 bases from J; bases unmatched to any gene: 11. The CDR3 runs to 15 residues. Germline CDR1 and CDR2: MNHNS and SASEGT.

This clonotype was recorded many times. The V gene is TRBV11-2, the J gene TRBJ2-1, with 8 bases fitting TRBD1. CDR3 length equals 15 residues. CDR1 is SGHAT and CDR2 is FQNNGV in the germline V gene. V shed 5 bases, J shed 2 bases, and the junction held 5 bases outside the gene matches. The CDR3: CASSPDRGTYNEQFF. In DNA form, the CDR3 reads TGTGCCAGCAGCCCTGACAGGGGAACCTACAATGAGCAGTTCTTC.

This clonotype was found many times. The rearrangement links TRBV19 to TRBJ2-1, with TRBD1 identical over 7 bases. CDR1 and CDR2 from the germline V gene are LNHDA and SQIVND (reference sequence). CDR3 length: 12 residues. J lost 12 bases, V lost 3 bases, and 5 bases had no gene match. CDR3: CASSIQGERQFF. DNA of the CDR3: TGTGCCAGTAGTATCCAGGGGGAGAGGCAGTTCTTC.

This chain joins TRBV21-1 and TRBJ2-3; the table's D call of TRBD1 was not tested on the DNA. TRBV21-1 counts as a pseudogene. This CDR3 spans 16 amino acids. CDR3 amino acids: CASSVMGRTSTDTQYF. The CDR3 DNA follows: TGTGCCAGCAGCGTCATGGGGCGAACTAGCACAGATACGCAGTATTTT.

This clonotype came up many times. The chain has TRBV25-1 and TRBJ2-5, with unresolved D. This CDR3 is 13 amino acids long. The germline V gene encodes CDR1 MGHDK and CDR2 SYGVNS. Trimming took off 4 bases at V and 3 bases at J, with 9 bases between the two ends. CDR3 region: CASSVRSKETQYF. For the CDR3, the DNA is TGTGCCAGCAGTGTGCGCTCCAAAGAGACCCAGTACTTC.

This clonotype was seen only a few times. The V gene is TRBV20-1, the J gene TRBJ1-1; possibly TRBD1 for D (6 bases). Trimming took off 5 bases at V and 0 bases at J, with 10 bases between the two ends. CDR3 length: 13 residues. Germline V CDR1 and CDR2: DFQATT, SNEGSKA (reference sequence). For the CDR3, the DNA is TGCAGTGCTCCCCGACAGGTGAACACTGAAGCTTTCTTT. This gives the protein CSAPRQVNTEAFF.